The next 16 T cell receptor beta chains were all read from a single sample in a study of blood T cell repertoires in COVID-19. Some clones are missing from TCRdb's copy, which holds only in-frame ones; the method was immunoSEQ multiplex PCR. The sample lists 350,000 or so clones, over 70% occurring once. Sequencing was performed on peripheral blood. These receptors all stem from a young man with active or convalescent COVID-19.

CDR3 sequence: CASTLLGQGNQPQHF. CDR3 nucleotides: TGTGCCAGCACTCTACTCGGACAGGGGAATCAGCCCCAGCATTTT. The chain links TRBV2 to TRBJ1-5; 9 bases are shared with TRBD1. This CDR3 region has 15 residues. Germline V gene data show CDR1 as SNHLY and CDR2 as FYNNEI. J lost 4 bases, V lost 7 bases, and 8 bases had no gene match.

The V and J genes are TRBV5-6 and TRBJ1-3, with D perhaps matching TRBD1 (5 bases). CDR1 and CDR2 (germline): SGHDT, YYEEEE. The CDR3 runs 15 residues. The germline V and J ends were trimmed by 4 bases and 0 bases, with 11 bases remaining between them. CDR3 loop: CASSVTEISGNTIYF. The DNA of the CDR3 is TGTGCCAGCAGCGTGACAGAGATCTCTGGAAACACCATATATTTT.

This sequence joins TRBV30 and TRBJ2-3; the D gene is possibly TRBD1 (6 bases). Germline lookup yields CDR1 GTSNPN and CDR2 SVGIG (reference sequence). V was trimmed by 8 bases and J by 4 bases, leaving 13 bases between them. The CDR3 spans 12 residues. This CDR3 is CARRGGSDTQYF. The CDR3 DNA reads TGTGCCCGCAGGGGTGGTTCAGATACGCAGTATTTT.

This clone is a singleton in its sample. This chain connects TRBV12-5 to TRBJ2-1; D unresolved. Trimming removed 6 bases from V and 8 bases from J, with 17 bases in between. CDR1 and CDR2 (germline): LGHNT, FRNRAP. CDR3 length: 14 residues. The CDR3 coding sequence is TGTGCTAGTGGCCGCGATTCTATTTTTGATGAGCAGTTCTTC. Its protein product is CASGRDSIFDEQFF.

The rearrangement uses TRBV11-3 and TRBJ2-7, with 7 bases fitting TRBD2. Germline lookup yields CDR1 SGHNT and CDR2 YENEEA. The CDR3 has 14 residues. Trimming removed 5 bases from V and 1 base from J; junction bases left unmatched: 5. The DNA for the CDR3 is TGTGCCAGCAGCCTCGGGGGAGGGTCCTACGAGCAGTACTTC. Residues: CASSLGGGSYEQYF.

The chain's CDR3 is CASSYTSGTNTEAFF. In nucleotides, the CDR3 is TGCGCCAGCAGCTACACATCCGGGACAAACACTGAAGCTTTCTTT. This chain links TRBV5-1 with TRBJ1-1; TRBD1 might be the D (6 bases). Germline-derived CDR1 and CDR2 are SGHRS and YFSETQ. Trimming removed 3 bases at V and 2 bases at J, with 14 bases between. This CDR3 is built from 15 residues.

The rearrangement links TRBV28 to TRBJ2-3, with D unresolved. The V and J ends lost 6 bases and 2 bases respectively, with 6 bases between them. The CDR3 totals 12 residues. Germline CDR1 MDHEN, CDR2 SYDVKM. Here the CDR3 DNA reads TGTGCCAGCAGAGAGCCCACAGATACGCAGTATTTT. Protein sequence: CASREPTDTQYF.

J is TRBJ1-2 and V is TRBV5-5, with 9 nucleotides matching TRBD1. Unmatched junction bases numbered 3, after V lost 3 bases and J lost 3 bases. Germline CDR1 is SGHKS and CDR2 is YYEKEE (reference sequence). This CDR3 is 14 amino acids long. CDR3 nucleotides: TGTGCCAGCAGCTGGACAGGGGTGGACTATGGCTACACCTTC. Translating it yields CASSWTGVDYGYTF.

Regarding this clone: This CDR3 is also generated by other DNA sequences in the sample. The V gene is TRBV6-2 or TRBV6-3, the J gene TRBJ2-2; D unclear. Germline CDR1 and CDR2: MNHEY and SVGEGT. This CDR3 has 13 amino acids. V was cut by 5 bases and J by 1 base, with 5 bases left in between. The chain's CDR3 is CASSPLNTGELFF. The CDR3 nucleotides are TGTGCCAGCAGTCCCCTGAACACCGGGGAGCTGTTTTTT.

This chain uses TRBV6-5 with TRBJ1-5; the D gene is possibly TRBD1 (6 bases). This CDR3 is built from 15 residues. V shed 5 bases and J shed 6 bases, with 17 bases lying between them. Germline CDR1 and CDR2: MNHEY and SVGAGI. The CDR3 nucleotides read TGTGCCAGCAGTCAAACGAGCCAGGGGTTTCAGCCCCAGCATTTT. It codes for CASSQTSQGFQPQHF.

CDR3 residues: CASRGTETGFEKLFF. CDR3 sequence (DNA): TGTGCCAGCAGGGGCACGGAGACAGGGTTTGAAAAACTGTTTTTT. The gene calls are TRBV28 and TRBJ1-4; 7 bases align to TRBD1. The CDR3 is 15 amino acids. Trimming cost V 6 bases and J 7 bases; bases outside gene matches: 11. The V gene's germline CDR1 is MDHEN and CDR2 SYDVKM.

CDR3 nucleotides: TGCGCCAGCAGCTACCAACAGGGGACCAACGAGCAGTACTTC. Translated: CASSYQQGTNEQYF. The chain links TRBV5-1 to TRBJ2-7; 7 bases fit TRBD1. The germline V gene has CDR1 SGHRS and CDR2 YFSETQ. J gave up 5 bases and V 3 bases, and 8 bases lay outside the gene matches. This CDR3 is 14 amino acids long.

As DNA, the CDR3 is TGTGCCAGCAGTTATGGGACAGGCCTGGGTGAGCAGTTCTTC. It specifies CASSYGTGLGEQFF. This chain uses TRBV27 with TRBJ2-1, with 8 bases fitting TRBD1. There are 14 residues in the CDR3. In germline, CDR1 is MNHEY, CDR2 SMNVEV (reference sequence). Unmatched junction bases numbered 8, after V lost 4 bases and J lost 9 bases.

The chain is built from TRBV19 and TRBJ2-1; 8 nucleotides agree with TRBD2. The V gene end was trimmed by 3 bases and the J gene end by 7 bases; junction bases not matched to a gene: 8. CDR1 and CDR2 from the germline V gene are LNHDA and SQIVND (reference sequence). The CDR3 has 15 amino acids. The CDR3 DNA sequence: TGTGCCAGTAGTATGGTCGAGCGGGGGAGGAATGAGCAGTTCTTC. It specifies CASSMVERGRNEQFF. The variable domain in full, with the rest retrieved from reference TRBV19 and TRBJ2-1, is DGGITQSPKYLFRKEGQNVTLSCEQNLNHDAMYWYRQDPGQGLRLIYYSQIVNDFQKGDIAEGYSVSREKKESFPLTVTSAQKNPTAFYLCASSMVERGRNEQFFGPGTRLTVL.

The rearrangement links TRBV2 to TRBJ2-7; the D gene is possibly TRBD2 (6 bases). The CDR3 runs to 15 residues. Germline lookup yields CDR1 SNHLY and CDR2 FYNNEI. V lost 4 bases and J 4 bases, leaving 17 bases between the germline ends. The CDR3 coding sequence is TGTGCCAGCAGTGGGACTTGGGGCGCGGGGTACGAGCAGTACTTC. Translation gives CASSGTWGAGYEQYF.

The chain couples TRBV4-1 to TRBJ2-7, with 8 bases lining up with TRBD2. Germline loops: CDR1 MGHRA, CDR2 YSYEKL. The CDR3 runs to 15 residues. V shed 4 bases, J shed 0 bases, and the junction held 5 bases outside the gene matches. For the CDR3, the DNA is TGCGCCAGCAGCCTGTTAGCGGGAAGCTCCTACGAGCAGTACTTC. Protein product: CASSLLAGSSYEQYF.